Reported below is one T cell receptor beta chain. Its antigen is unknown. The sample originates from a study of PD-1 blockade in classical Hodgkin lymphoma. Study outcomes and limitations: According to reports, newly diagnosed patients had lower baseline TCR diversity than healthy donors, and relapsed/refractory patients had lower baseline TCR diversity still. Exclusion applied to patients who initiated nivolumab less than 1 year following ASCT.

Following autologous stem cell transplantation, relapse occurred in every patient, and exposure to brentuximab vedotin varied. CDR1 and CDR2 (germline): GTSNPN, SVGIG (reference sequence). The CDR3 consists of 13 residues. Germline trimming cut 3 bases from V and 4 bases from J; bases unmatched to any gene: 3. This table comes from immunoSEQ multiplex PCR, and its TCRdb copy is limited to in-frame clones, with some not included. The table lists about 27,000 clones, under 85% of them singletons. The rearrangement links TRBV30 to TRBJ1-1; 9 bases line up with TRBD1. This clonotype originated in a human donor with classical Hodgkin lymphoma. The sequencing used peripheral blood mononuclear cells (PBMCs), collected before the second cycle of nivolumab. CDR3 sequence reads: CAWRRTGATEAFF. The CDR3 bases are TGTGCCTGGAGGCGGACAGGGGCCACTGAAGCTTTCTTT.